The TCR beta chain described here comes from a study of T cell repertoires in cytomegalovirus infection. Remarks on this clonotype: As yet, its antigen is unknown.

TCRdb analysed the reads with MiXCR anew, one entry per CDR3 protein. The sample has roughly 860,000 distinct CDR3 sequences, around a third seen once. V lost 3 bases and J lost 4, with 16 bases in between. CDR1 SNHLY and CDR2 FYNNEI come from the germline V gene. The CDR3 covers 16 residues. The sequencing used cultured CD8+ T cells from PBMCs, collected from culture after CMV antigen stimulation. The chain links TRBV2 to TRBJ2-1, with D possibly TRBD2 on 6 matching bases. This clonotype originated in a human donor in good health (CMV status not recorded). Some clones in this sample may be carry-over from other donors' samples. As DNA, the CDR3 is TGTGCCAGCAGTGAGAGTAGGACTACAGAATACAATGAGCAGTTCTTC. The encoded protein is CASSESRTTEYNEQFF.